This T cell receptor (beta chain) is drawn from a study of regulatory dendritic cells for organ transplantation (TCRdb year 2017). About the study as a whole: Before and after allostimulation with regulatory or mature dendritic cells, TCRbeta repertoires were sequenced from sorted naive and memory CD4+ and CD8+ T cells.

Study-level results and caveats: In both subjects, allostimulation led to expansion of memory CD8+ clones, although regulatory dendritic cells appeared to cause more limited expansion than mature dendritic cells did. Sequencing was done in only a couple of subjects, and the authors reported considerable heterogeneity between individuals in the alloreactive memory CD8+ T cell pool. Naive CD4+ and CD8+ T cells showed highly diverse repertoires, whereas memory cells were less diverse and memory CD8+ cells were the most oligoclonal. Among the resting subsets, memory CD8+ T cells contained the most alloreactive TCR clonotypes.

In regard to this clone: There is no known antigen for this receptor. The sample holds no much larger clone one base away, and base qualities are not on file.

Naive T cells were sorted as CD45RA+ and memory T cells as CD45RO+ CD4+ or CD8+ cells by FACS. T cells for TCR sequencing came from a couple of healthy control subjects. Sorted T cell subsets that were not stimulated were used as baseline controls for the mixed lymphocyte reactions. Genomic DNA was extracted with the Qiagen DNeasy Blood & Tissue Kit. TCRbeta CDR3 regions were amplified by multiplexed two-step PCR using Vbeta-specific forward primers and Jbeta-specific reverse primers. TCRbeta libraries were sequenced on an Illumina instrument through the immunoSEQ service. On the study's bioinformatics: V, D and J genes were assigned using IMGT annotation, and counts were corrected for multiplex PCR bias using synthetic CDR3 analogues. In the immunoSEQ Analyzer, repertoire clonality was calculated as one minus the normalized Shannon entropy. Clonal expansion was defined by Fisher's exact test with Benjamini-Hochberg false discovery rate control, using two-tailed P<0.01. TCRdb holds this immuneACCESS table with in-frame rearrangements only. Some clones are missing; in checked studies, unresolved V genes explain under half, and the rest has no known cause. V and J calls plus clone size are reproduced from that table; the DNA served to infer D and trimming. The sample records 25,000 to 35,000 clones, approximately 80% of which are singletons. The ten biggest clones cover approximately 0.1% of the sample.

The receptor comes from a human donor in good health. The sample comprised naive CD4+ T cells from blood. The cell subset or site label of this sample denotes: CD45RA+ naive T cells.

The CDR3 region reads CASSDRTSGGINEQFF. The bases are TGTGCCAGCAGTGACCGGACTAGCGGGGGGATCAATGAGCAGTTCTTC. The rearranged segments are TRBV6-4 and TRBJ2-1, and TRBD2 aligns with 14 junction nucleotides. The germline V gene yields MRHNA for CDR1 and SNTAGT for CDR2. V has 2 bases trimmed and J has 6 bases trimmed; junction bases matching no gene number 3. The CDR3 starts with the cysteine, ends with the phenylalanine, and has 16 residues. Solely the CDR3 DNA is kept, with 48 bases framed from the first base.